This T cell receptor (beta chain) was observed in a study of T-cell memory formation after mild COVID-19. Study as a whole: Largely donor-specific TCR clusters were found. Study-level points and caveats: While clones contracting from day 15 to 85 were balanced between CD4 and CD8, later expanders leaned CD4+. Contracting CD8+ clones were enriched in EMRA, CD4+ mainly in CM and EM.

This clonotype has only a few counts. What it recognizes is unknown. MiXCR, run by TCRdb on the 5' RACE reads, gives a single entry per CDR3 protein. The table shows 400,000 or so distinct CDR3 sequences, with roughly 21% occurring only once. Germline V gene lookup returns CDR1 GTSNPN and CDR2 SVGIG (reference sequence). This CDR3 region has 12 residues. V gave up 4 bases and J gave up 10 bases, with 14 bases separating them. Sequenced sample: PBMCs or a T cell subset sorted from them (not recorded which). V and J are TRBV30 and TRBJ2-1; D is tentatively TRBD1 or TRBD2 (5 bases each). The origin of this receptor is an adult woman who had mild COVID-19 (a few samples of this study predate the infection). Cell type and time point are not known. The CDR3 loop is CAWKGLGEEQFF. CDR3 nucleotides: TGTGCCTGGAAGGGGCTAGGGGAGGAGCAGTTCTTC.